This T cell receptor beta chain comes out of a study of graft-versus-host responses after intestinal transplantation (TCRdb year 2021). Turning to the overall study: The transplants that recipients received were multivisceral, liver-intestinal, or isolated intestinal. Donor T cell macrochimerism was defined as a peak of at least 4% donor T cells among recipient peripheral blood mononuclear cells. Rather than being sequenced by the commercial service, samples from a few later patients were sequenced in-house on an Illumina MiSeq and processed with MiXCR. Graft-versus-host and host-versus-graft alloreactive T cell clones were tracked in the graft, circulation and bone marrow after intestinal transplantation using bulk TCR-beta CDR3 sequencing. The cohort enrolled about 23 intestinal transplant recipients, one of whom was a retransplant, and 3 patients without pretransplant specimens were excluded. Every recipient was given anti-thymocyte globulin induction, then maintenance tacrolimus and steroids for around three years. To identify alloreactive clones, pre-transplant mixed lymphocyte reaction products were sequenced and compared with unstimulated pre-transplant donor and recipient T cells.

The CDR1 and CDR2 encoded by the germline V gene are SGHNT and YENEEA. The CDR3, from cysteine to phenylalanine, totals 15 residues. Just CDR3 DNA is preserved here, 45 bases in frame from base 1. V is shortened by 3 bases, J by 1 base, and the region joining them spans 12 bases. The paper's findings and limits, for the study overall: High GvH to HvG T cell clonal ratios were observed in the allografts of patients with donor T cell macrochimerism. Peak levels of circulating GvH clones were associated with declines in HvG clones early after transplant. GvH clones were found in recipient bone marrow, and some of the GvH clones appeared earlier in ileal mucosa or blood, which is consistent with an intestinal mucosal origin. The relatively low number and heterogeneity of intestinal transplant patients limited the conclusions.

A word on this clone: Its specific antigen is unknown. No per-base quality is available; no much larger clone lies one base away.

Receptor libraries were prepared by the immunoSEQ multiplex PCR assay. For most patients, genomic DNA was isolated with the Qiagen DNeasy Blood and Tissue Kit and sent frozen to Adaptive Biotechnologies for TCR sequencing. For most patients, genomic DNA was subjected to high-throughput TCR-beta CDR3 sequencing by Adaptive Biotechnologies. Processing in the source paper ran as follows. Adaptive's ImmunoSEQ software supplied the TCR sequencing data for under 20 patients, while MiXCR and VDJtools were used to process a few other patients. To correct CD4 versus CD8 sorting errors, sequences present in both subsets at a frequency ratio below 5:1 were removed. Because the origin of CDR3 nucleotide sequences shared between donor and recipient could not be assigned, those sequences were removed. At least 2-fold expansion over unstimulated cells and a minimum CFSE-low frequency of 0.002% (template counts) or 0.001% (read counts) were required for clones to be classified as alloreactive. Clones detected in sequenced pre-transplant spleen, lymph node, or MLR CFSE-low populations of the donor or recipient were defined as mappable. The cumulative frequency of alloreactive clones was calculated as a percentage of all sequences, weighted by copy number. What TCRdb holds here is the immuneACCESS table cut down to in-frame rearrangements. Part of the clones is not present; checked against another copy, under half of the missing clones reflect an unresolved V gene, and the others are unexplained. The V and J calls and clone size come from that table; D and trimming were worked out from the DNA. This sample gives about 93,000 clones in total; around 93% of them show up just once. Of the sample, less than 0.5% is held by the ten largest clones.

The meaning of the sample's time point label: cells obtained before transplantation from donor or recipient. CD3+CD4+ and CD3+CD8+ populations were FACS-sorted from unstimulated pre-transplant donor and recipient cells taken from spleen or lymph nodes. This clonotype was obtained from a human donor who received an intestinal transplant. The chain uses TRBV11-3 and TRBJ1-1; TRBD1 is possibly the D segment (6 matching bases). The material was unstimulated CD8+ T cells sorted from spleen or lymph node cells, obtained before intestinal transplant. The sequenced DNA is TGTGCCAGCAGCTTGGATTGGACAGAGAACACTGAAGCTTTCTTT. It translates to CASSLDWTENTEAFF.